These 9 T cell receptor beta chains were sequenced from one sample in a study of tumor-infiltrating lymphocytes in primary liver carcinoma. A primer in the constant region served to generate TCR beta cDNA from approximately 500 ng of total RNA. TCR beta libraries came from three nested multiplex PCR rounds using slightly modified ARM-PCR. The two initial PCR rounds, approximately 10 cycles each, used TRBV1-TRBV30 forward and C-beta reverse primers. Using its own MiXCR run on the multiplex PCR reads, TCRdb lists one record per CDR3 protein. The data contain about 320,000 distinct CDR3 sequences, approximately 58% of them singletons. They got blood RNA out of unsorted whole blood and also pulled out germline DNA. Sequencing was carried out using peripheral blood. These receptors came from a woman aged 25 to 39 with primary liver carcinoma and hepatitis B virus infection.

This clonotype was observed many times. The rearrangement links TRBV11-2 to TRBJ2-3; D gene unclear. CDR1 and CDR2 from the germline V gene are SGHAT and FQNNGV. V lost 1 base to trimming and J lost 4 bases, with 9 bases between them. This CDR3 contains 14 residues. CDR3 sequence (DNA): TGTGCCAGCAGCTTAGGATCGGTCGCAGATACGCAGTATTTT. It yields the protein CASSLGSVADTQYF.

The genes are TRBV12-3 or TRBV12-4 and TRBJ2-4, with D possibly being TRBD2 (5 bases). This CDR3 contains 16 residues. V gave up 3 bases and J gave up 1 base, with 13 bases separating them. CDR3 nucleotide sequence: TGTGCCAGCAGTTTCGGACTTACGGGGGCCAAAAACATTCAGTACTTC. Translation: CASSFGLTGAKNIQYF.

This clonotype was seen ten or more times. V gene TRBV11-2 combines with J gene TRBJ1-1, with 7 bases lining up with TRBD1. The V gene end was trimmed by 5 bases and the J gene end by 5 bases; junction bases not matched to a gene: 8. The CDR3 contains 14 residues. Per germline, CDR1 SGHAT and CDR2 FQNNGV. CDR3 nucleotides: TGTGCCAGCAGCATCCGACAGGGCGCAACTGAAGCTTTCTTT. This encodes CASSIRQGATEAFF.

Points on this clonotype: A much larger clone sits a single nucleotide away, making a read error possible. CDR3 DNA: TGTGCTAGTGGTTTGGTAAGATTGAGCGAGAGAGGGAGAGGCTACAATGAGGAGTTCTTC. It codes for CASGLVRLSERGRGYNEEFF. V usage is TRBV12-5 and J usage is TRBJ2-1, with a tentative D call TRBD2 (5 bases). Germline lookup yields CDR1 LGHNT and CDR2 FRNRAP. The CDR3 loop spans 20 amino acids.

As for this clonotype: This may be a read error, as it is one base from a much larger clone. The rearrangement links TRBV4-3 to TRBJ1-1, with D uncertain. The CDR3 runs to 13 residues. Germline V gene lookup returns CDR1 LGHNA and CDR2 YSLEER. Deletions cut 1 base from V and 11 bases from J, with 14 bases between. CDR3 region: CASSQAEGRLAFF. The CDR3 DNA sequence: TGCGCCAGCAGCCAAGCAGAGGGCCGTTTGGCTTTCTTT.

For this clonotype: The junction and the germline gene differ at one end; a read error may be behind it. This sequence joins TRBV11-2 and TRBJ2-3, with D perhaps TRBD2 (7 bases). The germline gives CDR1 SGHAT, CDR2 FQNNGV. This CDR3 contains 16 residues. The CDR3 nucleotides read TGTGCCAGTAGCTTAGGGGGGGCCCTTAGCACAGATACGCAGTATTTT. Translating gives CASSLGGALSTDTQYF.

The chain combines TRBV12-3 or TRBV12-4 with TRBJ2-2; TRBD1 matches 11 bases. The CDR3 is 15 residues long. V lost 6 bases and J lost 7; bases outside the gene matches: 7. CDR3 amino acids: CASSRDRGRIGELFF. The CDR3 DNA is TGTGCCAGCAGCCGGGACAGGGGGAGAATCGGGGAGCTGTTTTTT.

V usage is TRBV28 and J usage is TRBJ1-1; D remains unclear. Germline V gives CDR1 MDHEN, CDR2 SYDVKM. V was cut by 2 bases and J by 1 base, with 5 bases left in between. This CDR3 has 13 residues. CDR3 bases: TGTGCCAGCAGTTTAAGACAGAACACTGAAGCTTTCTTT. Residues: CASSLRQNTEAFF.

Turning to this clonotype: A single base separates this from a much larger clone, so it may be a read error. This chain uses TRBV6-5 with TRBJ2-1; D is unresolved. The CDR3 has 11 amino acids. Germline CDR1 MNHEY, CDR2 SVGAGI. V was cut by 7 bases and J by 8 bases, with 9 bases left in between. The DNA of the CDR3 is TGTGCCAGCAAAACGGACGATGAGCAGTTCTTC. It specifies CASKTDDEQFF.